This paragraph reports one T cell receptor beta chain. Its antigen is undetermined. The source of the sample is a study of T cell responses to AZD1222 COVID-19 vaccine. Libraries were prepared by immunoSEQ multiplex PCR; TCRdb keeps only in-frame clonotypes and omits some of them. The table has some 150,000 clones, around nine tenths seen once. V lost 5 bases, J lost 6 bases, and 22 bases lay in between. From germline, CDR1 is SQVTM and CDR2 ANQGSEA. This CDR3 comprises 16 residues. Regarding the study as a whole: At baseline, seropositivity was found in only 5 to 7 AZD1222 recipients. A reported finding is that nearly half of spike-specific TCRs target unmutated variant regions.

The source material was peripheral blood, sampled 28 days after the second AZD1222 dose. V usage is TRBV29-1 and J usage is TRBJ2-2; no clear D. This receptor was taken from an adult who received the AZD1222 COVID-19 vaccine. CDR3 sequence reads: CSVPHDALTQSGELFF. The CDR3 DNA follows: TGCAGCGTTCCCCACGATGCTCTGACTCAATCCGGGGAGCTGTTTTTT.